The present T cell receptor (beta chain) was sequenced within a study of CD8+ T cells in alopecia areata. Extraction and reverse transcription of RNA yielded cDNA as the sequencing template. Generated by immunoSEQ multiplex PCR, the TCRdb table keeps only in-frame clones and is missing some. The sample holds some 200,000 clones, 45% to 65% seen once. Germline V CDR1 and CDR2: GTSNPN, SVGIG (reference sequence). V gave up 3 bases and J gave up 4 bases, with 13 bases separating them. The CDR3 extends over 14 amino acids. Treatment described: oral pan-JAK inhibitor, 5-10 mg twice daily. V gene TRBV30 combines with J gene TRBJ2-4; D ambiguous. The TCR originated in a human donor with alopecia areata. Material: CD4+ T cells sorted from blood, obtained at week 4, from a patient treated with tofacitinib. CDR3 DNA: TGTGCCTGGAGCGTTCTATTGATAAAAAACATTCAGTACTTC. It translates to CAWSVLLIKNIQYF.